Below are 25 T cell receptor beta chains sequenced from a single sample in a study of CD8 T cells in ankylosing spondylitis (dated by TCRdb to 2016 to 2017). Library construction relied on 5' RACE. This sample was sequenced with an Illumina HiSeq 2500. In-frame beta chains were kept once TCRdb had trimmed the public reads at Q25 with fastp and called clones with MiXCR. Rows are combined by CDR3 protein, so each entry shows the most common genes and DNA. This sample is represented by 150,000 to 200,000 distinct CDR3 sequences; about an eighth of them were singletons. Clones ranked in the top ten supply about 11% of the sample. Sequencing input: blood, either unsorted or a sorted T cell fraction (not recorded which). These receptors all come from a female donor with ankylosing spondylitis or in good health (not recorded which).

The chain links TRBV6-1 to TRBJ2-7; 16 bases line up with TRBD2. CDR3 length equals 15 residues. Germline V lookup: CDR1 MNHNS, CDR2 SASEGT. V gave up 9 bases and J gave up 2 bases; unmatched junction bases: 4. In nucleotides, the CDR3 is TGTGCCAGTCCGGGACTAGCGGGAGGGACCTACGAGCAGTACTTC. Its translation is CASPGLAGGTYEQYF.

This clonotype was seen many times. The CDR3 loop is CATSRGGLVADTQYF. The DNA of the CDR3 is TGTGCCACCAGCAGAGGCGGACTAGTCGCAGATACGCAGTATTTT. The chain is built from TRBV15 and TRBJ2-3; 7 bases line up with TRBD2. The germline gives CDR1 LNHNV, CDR2 YYDKDF (reference sequence). The CDR3 runs 15 residues. Losses at the gene ends were 1 base for V and 4 bases for J; bases not matched to a gene: 5.

This clonotype came up many times. The chain combines TRBV7-8 with TRBJ2-3; D is unresolved. The CDR3 extends over 15 amino acids. V lost 3 bases and J 4 bases, leaving 14 bases between the germline ends. The germline gives CDR1 SGHVS, CDR2 FQNEAQ. Here the CDR3 DNA reads TGTGCCAGCAGCTTCCCTTGGGGTGAGGCAGATACGCAGTATTTT. Protein sequence: CASSFPWGEADTQYF.

The gene calls are TRBV7-2 and TRBJ2-7, with TRBD1 matching 7 bases. CDR3 length: 15 amino acids. The ends lost 3 bases at V and 2 bases at J; junction bases unmatched: 7. CDR1 SGHTA and CDR2 FQGNSA come from the germline V gene. The CDR3 sequence: CASSFSGQVTYEQYF. The CDR3 bases are TGTGCCAGCAGCTTCTCCGGACAGGTGACCTACGAGCAGTACTTC.

The V gene is TRBV20-1, the J gene TRBJ2-2; D is unresolved. The V end was cut by 0 bases, the J end by 2 bases, with 13 bases between. In germline, CDR1 is DFQATT, CDR2 SNEGSKA (reference sequence). CDR3 length: 16 amino acids. CDR3 sequence reads: CSAREIRLPNTGELFF. The CDR3 DNA reads as TGCAGTGCTAGAGAGATTCGCTTACCTAACACCGGGGAGCTGTTTTTT.

This clonotype was detected ten times or more. This chain uses TRBV28 with TRBJ2-1, with D unclear. CDR1 and CDR2 (germline): MDHEN, SYDVKM. The CDR3 covers 13 residues. V was shortened by 6 bases and J by 3 bases, with 9 bases between the two germline ends. The CDR3 reads CASRGSLYNEQFF. CDR3 in DNA: TGTGCCAGCAGAGGCTCCCTCTACAATGAGCAGTTCTTC.

The rearrangement links TRBV7-2 to TRBJ2-5, with TRBD1 identical over 9 bases. In germline, CDR1 is SGHTA, CDR2 FQGNSA. The J segment lost 4 bases and the V segment lost 6 bases, leaving 3 bases of the junction unmatched. There are 13 residues in the CDR3. The CDR3 DNA sequence: TGTGCCAGCAGACAGGGGGCTCTAGAGACCCAGTACTTC. Encoded protein: CASRQGALETQYF.

The table lists this clonotype with many counts. The rearrangement links TRBV4-2 to TRBJ2-1; TRBD1 matches 7 bases. CDR3 length: 14 amino acids. Per the germline V gene, CDR1 is LGHNA and CDR2 is YNFKEQ. Losses at the gene ends were 4 bases for V and 0 bases for J; bases not matched to a gene: 0. CDR3 in DNA: TGTGCCAGCAGCCGGGACAGCTCCTACAATGAGCAGTTCTTC. Its translation: CASSRDSSYNEQFF.

In its sample, this clonotype was seen a few times. The J gene is TRBJ2-1, the V gene TRBV14; D is possibly TRBD1 or TRBD2 (5 bases each). The CDR3 covers 14 residues. The germline gives CDR1 SGHDN, CDR2 FVKESK. The germline V and J ends were trimmed by 5 bases and 9 bases, with 17 bases remaining between them. The CDR3 DNA is TGTGCCAGCAGCTACATGACCTCAGGGACTGAGCAGTTCTTC. It codes for CASSYMTSGTEQFF.

There are many counts of this clonotype. The chain carries TRBV3-1 and TRBJ2-5; 9 bases match TRBD2. The germline gives CDR1 LGHDT, CDR2 YNNKEL (reference sequence). J lost 5 bases, V lost 1 base, and 11 bases had no gene match. The CDR3 runs to 17 residues. The CDR3 here is CASSQVHTGTSWETQYF. The CDR3, as DNA: TGTGCCAGCAGCCAAGTACACACCGGGACTAGCTGGGAGACCCAGTACTTC.

In this sample, this clonotype turned up a few times. The J gene is TRBJ1-1, the V gene TRBV7-2, with D possibly TRBD1 on 5 matching bases. This CDR3 is 14 amino acids long. V dropped 1 base and J dropped 7 bases, with 13 bases sitting between them. Germline values: CDR1 SGHTA, CDR2 FQGNSA. The CDR3 protein is CASSLGGVSGEAFF. CDR3 nucleotides: TGTGCCAGCAGCTTAGGAGGGGTGAGCGGTGAAGCTTTCTTT.

This clonotype was seen repeatedly, ten times or more. The rearrangement uses TRBV7-9 and TRBJ1-2; D gene ambiguous. The CDR3 sequence is 15 residues long. Trimming stripped 2 bases from V and 3 bases from J, with 13 bases between. In germline, CDR1 is SEHNR, CDR2 FQNEAQ (reference sequence). The CDR3 loop is CASSLPGFSDYGYTF. The DNA for the CDR3 is TGTGCCAGCAGCTTACCGGGATTCAGTGACTATGGCTACACCTTC.

The chain recombines TRBV3-1 with TRBJ1-2, with D perhaps matching TRBD1 (6 bases). The CDR3 totals 14 residues. Trimming took 3 bases from V and 12 from J, leaving 20 bases between them. Germline-derived CDR1 and CDR2 are LGHDT and YNNKEL (reference sequence). The CDR3 DNA reads TGTGCCAGCAGCCACCCCGGGACATCCCGTCTTCACACCTTC. Amino acids: CASSHPGTSRLHTF.

This clonotype was seen many times. The chain couples TRBV12-3 or TRBV12-4 to TRBJ1-1; the match to TRBD1 covers 7 bases. V lost 3 bases, J lost 6 bases, and 7 bases stayed unmatched. CDR3 length: 14 residues. The CDR3 nucleotides read TGTGCCAGCAGTTTGCTGAGGGGGCAAGCTGAAGCTTTCTTT. Its translation: CASSLLRGQAEAFF.

The V call is TRBV12-3 or TRBV12-4, the J call TRBJ2-2, with 10 bases lining up with TRBD2. Trimming cost V 5 bases and J 0 bases; bases outside gene matches: 6. This CDR3 has 17 amino acids. CDR3 DNA sequence: TGTGCCAGCAGTGTCTGGACTAGCGGAACGAACACCGGGGAGCTGTTTTTT. Its protein is CASSVWTSGTNTGELFF.

This clonotype has a handful of counts. V is TRBV12-3 or TRBV12-4 and J is TRBJ2-3; D call uncertain. CDR3 length: 11 residues. V lost 7 bases and J 4 bases, leaving 6 bases between the germline ends. The chain's CDR3 is CASTLSDTQYF. DNA of the CDR3: TGTGCCAGCACCCTATCAGATACGCAGTATTTT.

This clonotype turned up a few times. V and J are TRBV7-2 and TRBJ1-1; TRBD1 matches 7 bases. Trimming took 5 bases from V and 11 from J; bases not matched to a gene: 11. CDR1 and CDR2 from the germline V gene are SGHTA and FQGNSA. The CDR3 covers 13 residues. The CDR3 region is CASSQPQGLGAFF. CDR3 bases: TGTGCCAGCAGCCAGCCACAGGGGTTGGGGGCTTTCTTT.

The rearrangement joins TRBV20-1 to TRBJ2-3; no definite D call. The V end was cut by 3 bases, the J end by 1 base, with 8 bases between. The CDR3 totals 13 residues. Germline V gene data show CDR1 as DFQATT and CDR2 as SNEGSKA (reference sequence). CDR3 in DNA: TGCAGTGCTAGGTCGGTTGGCACAGATACGCAGTATTTT. Translating it yields CSARSVGTDTQYF.

This clonotype has ten or more counts. J is TRBJ2-1 and V is TRBV5-1; TRBD1 or TRBD2 may be the D gene (5 bases each). V lost 4 bases to trimming and J lost 7 bases, with 15 bases between them. The V gene's germline CDR1 is SGHRS and CDR2 YFSETQ. The CDR3 consists of 14 residues. CDR3 DNA: TGCGCCAGCAGCAATACGGGACCCCTAAATGAGCAGTTCTTC. Amino acids: CASSNTGPLNEQFF.

This chain uses TRBV27 with TRBJ1-5, with D hard to call. Trimming shortened V by 10 bases and J by 7 bases, and 5 bases separated the two germline ends. Germline lookup yields CDR1 MNHEY and CDR2 SMNVEV (reference sequence). The CDR3 is 9 residues long. This CDR3 is CATGQPQHF. CDR3 DNA sequence: TGTGCCACTGGGCAGCCCCAGCATTTT.

A remark on this clonotype: A much larger clone is a single base away; this may be a read error. The rearrangement uses TRBV28 and TRBJ2-1, with TRBD2 matching over 15 bases. This CDR3 region has 17 residues. Germline V gene sequence: CDR1 MDHEN, CDR2 SYDVKM. CDR3 nucleotide sequence: TGTGCCAGCAGTAGCGGGACTAGCGGGAGGACCTACAAGGAGCAGTTCTTC. Translation gives CASSSGTSGRTYKEQFF.

This clonotype was counted ten times or more. The V gene is TRBV7-2, the J gene TRBJ1-2; no reliable D call. This CDR3 contains 14 residues. The germline V gene has CDR1 SGHTA and CDR2 FQGNSA. V dropped 5 bases and J dropped 2 bases, with 12 bases sitting between them. This CDR3 is CASSHDPRNYGYTF. The CDR3 nucleotides read TGTGCCAGCAGCCACGACCCGAGGAACTATGGCTACACCTTC.

At least ten counts were recorded for this clonotype. This chain uses TRBV28 with TRBJ2-7; no definite D call. This CDR3 spans 13 amino acids. Germline loops: CDR1 MDHEN, CDR2 SYDVKM. The V end lost 5 bases, the J end lost 4 bases, and 12 bases lay between the germline ends. The DNA of the CDR3 is TGTGCCAGCAGTCCCCCCGGAAGGTACGAGCAGTACTTC. Its protein is CASSPPGRYEQYF. The variable domain in full, completed from reference TRBV28 and TRBJ2-7, reads DVKVTQSSRYLVKRTGEKVFLECVQDMDHENMFWYRQDPGLGLRLIYFSYDVKMKEKGDIPEGYSVSREKKERFSLILESASTNQTSMYLCASSPPGRYEQYFGPGTRLTVT.

Regarding this clonotype: An end of the junction does not agree with germline; a read error may underlie this. The rearrangement joins TRBV5-1 to TRBJ2-3, with D perhaps assigned TRBD1 or TRBD2 (5 bases each). This CDR3 has 16 amino acids. Germline V gene lookup returns CDR1 SGHRS and CDR2 YFSETQ. CDR3 sequence reads: CANSLQGDPGPDTQYF. CDR3 DNA: TGCGCCAACAGCCTCCAAGGGGACCCAGGGCCAGATACGCAGTATTTT.

This clonotype was observed a handful of times. The rearrangement uses TRBV19 and TRBJ2-5; D might be TRBD1 or TRBD2, each matching 5 bases. Looked up from germline, CDR1 is LNHDA and CDR2 is SQIVND (reference sequence). V lost 1 base and J 2 bases, leaving 11 bases between the germline ends. The CDR3 has 15 residues. CDR3 residues: CASSIARGMQETQYF. The CDR3 nucleotides are TGTGCCAGTAGTATAGCGAGGGGTATGCAAGAGACCCAGTACTTC.